Shown below are 32 T cell receptor beta chains from a single sample sequenced in a study of T-cell memory formation after mild COVID-19. TCRdb passed the 5' RACE reads through MiXCR, listing each CDR3 protein once. The table lists about 270,000 distinct CDR3 sequences, approximately 19% of them singletons. The sequencing input was PBMCs or a T cell subset sorted from them (not recorded which). These receptors all come from a man younger than 35 who had mild COVID-19 (a few samples of this study predate the infection). Cell type and time point are not known.

This chain connects TRBV7-2 to TRBJ1-2; D is possibly TRBD1 (6 bases). The CDR3 loop spans 14 amino acids. The V gene lost 1 base and the J gene lost 8 bases, with 14 bases spanning the gap. Germline V gene data show CDR1 as SGHTA and CDR2 as FQGNSA. As DNA, the CDR3 is TGTGCCAGCAGCTTAGAGGGGGTACCTCAGGGCTACACCTTC. Translation gives CASSLEGVPQGYTF.

J is TRBJ2-5 and V is TRBV27; TRBD1 matches at 9 bases. Germline CDR1 MNHEY, CDR2 SMNVEV (reference sequence). With 3 bases clipped from V and 4 bases from J, the junction kept 6 bases outside the gene matches. This CDR3 region has 15 residues. The CDR3 reads CASSFSPGQGETQYF. CDR3 DNA sequence: TGTGCCAGCAGTTTTTCGCCGGGACAGGGAGAGACCCAGTACTTC.

This clonotype was detected a few times. The chain employs TRBV2 and TRBJ1-1; D remains ambiguous. CDR1 and CDR2 (germline): SNHLY, FYNNEI. With 6 bases removed from V and 0 bases from J, the gap between germline ends came to 8 bases. The CDR3 is 13 residues long. The CDR3 sequence: CASRGEVNTEAFF. The CDR3 nucleotides read TGTGCCAGCAGAGGAGAGGTGAACACTGAAGCTTTCTTT.

Only a few counts were recorded for this clonotype. This chain uses TRBV4-1 with TRBJ1-5; D uncertain. In germline, CDR1 is MGHRA, CDR2 YSYEKL. V lost 3 bases, J lost 7 bases, and 16 bases lay in between. The CDR3 totals 15 residues. The CDR3 here is CASSQAPGVAQPQHF. CDR3 DNA sequence: TGCGCCAGCAGCCAGGCCCCCGGGGTCGCCCAGCCCCAGCATTTT.

J is TRBJ1-4 and V is TRBV5-1; TRBD1 is a possible D gene (5 bases). V lost 4 bases and J 10 bases, leaving 11 bases between the germline ends. CDR1 is SGHRS, CDR2 YFSETQ, per germline. This CDR3 has 12 amino acids. CDR3 sequence (DNA): TGCGCCAGCAGCGTCGGGGCGGGAAAACTGTTTTTT. Its translation is CASSVGAGKLFF.

This clonotype has at least ten counts. This chain links TRBV20-1 with TRBJ2-2, with TRBD2 identical over 7 bases. This CDR3 comprises 16 residues. V gave up 3 bases and J gave up 5 bases; unmatched junction bases: 12. CDR1 DFQATT and CDR2 SNEGSKA come from the germline V gene (reference sequence). CDR3 amino acids: CSARSSGRVGTGELFF. The CDR3 DNA follows: TGCAGTGCTAGGTCCTCGGGGAGGGTCGGTACCGGGGAGCTGTTTTTT.

V gene TRBV29-1 combines with J gene TRBJ1-1, with unresolved D. Trimming removed 7 bases at V and 2 bases at J, with 14 bases between. Per the germline V gene, CDR1 is SQVTM and CDR2 is ANQGSEA. The CDR3 runs to 13 residues. CDR3 DNA: TGCAGCGCCCTTCGGCTAATTAACACTGAAGCTTTCTTT. Its protein product is CSALRLINTEAFF.

This clonotype was counted a few times. This chain uses TRBV7-2 with TRBJ1-2; possibly TRBD1 for D (6 bases). This CDR3 contains 15 residues. V lost 5 bases and J lost 4, with 17 bases in between. Germline V lookup: CDR1 SGHTA, CDR2 FQGNSA. For the CDR3, the DNA is TGTGCCAGCAGCCCTTTAGCGGGGGCTCTCTATGGCTACACCTTC. Encoded protein: CASSPLAGALYGYTF.

The V and J genes are TRBV27 and TRBJ1-1, with TRBD1 as a possible D gene (5 bases). The CDR3 length is 14 residues. Trimming pared 1 base from V and 9 bases from J, leaving 15 bases between. Germline V lookup: CDR1 MNHEY, CDR2 SMNVEV (reference sequence). DNA for the CDR3: TGTGCCAGCAGTTTATTGGGACCGAGGCGCCAAGCTTTCTTT. Protein sequence: CASSLLGPRRQAFF.

This clonotype was recorded a few times. The V gene is TRBV7-9, the J gene TRBJ1-1; D might be TRBD1 (5 bases). The CDR3 covers 17 residues. Germline V lookup: CDR1 SEHNR, CDR2 FQNEAQ (reference sequence). Trimming stripped 2 bases from V and 0 bases from J, with 16 bases between. CDR3 nucleotides: TGTGCCAGCAGCTTACGTTCGGGGACCGCCTTGAACACTGAAGCTTTCTTT. This gives the protein CASSLRSGTALNTEAFF. Full variable domain (remainder filled in from reference TRBV7-9 and TRBJ1-1): DTGVSQNPRHKITKRGQNVTFRCDPISEHNRLYWYRQTLGQGPEFLTYFQNEAQLEKSRLLSDRFSAERPKGSFSTLEIQRTEQGDSAMYLCASSLRSGTALNTEAFFGQGTRLTVV.

In its sample, this clonotype was seen a few times. The chain joins TRBV27 to TRBJ2-3, with D tentatively TRBD2 (6 bases). V was trimmed by 4 bases and J by 4 bases, leaving 24 bases between them. The V gene's germline CDR1 is MNHEY and CDR2 SMNVEV (reference sequence). The CDR3 length is 18 residues. CDR3 protein: CASSSYAWRAGVSDTQYF. CDR3 coding DNA: TGTGCCAGCAGTTCGTACGCCTGGCGAGCGGGCGTCTCAGATACGCAGTATTTT.

This chain connects TRBV4-2 to TRBJ2-3; TRBD1 or TRBD2 may be the D gene (6 bases each). The CDR3 contains 15 residues. Trimming left V 0 bases short and J 4 bases short, with 11 bases between. Germline V gene sequence: CDR1 LGHNA, CDR2 YNFKEQ. CDR3 nucleotide sequence: TGTGCCAGCAGCCAAGAAGGTGGGGGGCCAGATACGCAGTATTTT. Protein product: CASSQEGGGPDTQYF.

In its sample, this clonotype was seen a few times. The genes are TRBV4-2 and TRBJ1-1, with D perhaps matching TRBD1 (5 bases). Trimming shortened V by 0 bases and J by 3 bases, and 5 bases separated the two germline ends. Germline V gene sequence: CDR1 LGHNA, CDR2 YNFKEQ. The CDR3 length is 13 residues. CDR3 in DNA: TGTGCCAGCAGCCAAGAACAGGACACTGAAGCTTTCTTT. Its protein product is CASSQEQDTEAFF.

The V and J genes are TRBV6-5 and TRBJ1-2; D gene unclear. The CDR3 runs 14 residues. Germline V gene lookup returns CDR1 MNHEY and CDR2 SVGAGI. Between the trimmed V and J ends, which lost 5 bases and 0 bases, there was a span of 10 bases. The CDR3 sequence: CASSPHQANYGYTF. CDR3 nucleotides: TGTGCCAGCAGTCCACATCAGGCTAACTATGGCTACACCTTC.

In this sample, this clonotype turned up many times. The V gene is TRBV2, the J gene TRBJ2-5; D is undetermined. CDR3 length: 11 amino acids. CDR1 is SNHLY, CDR2 FYNNEI, per germline. V shed 3 bases and J shed 5 bases, with 4 bases lying between them. The CDR3 sequence: CASSDLETQYF. The CDR3 DNA follows: TGTGCCAGCAGTGATCTCGAGACCCAGTACTTC.

The gene calls are TRBV29-1 and TRBJ1-2, with 7 positions matching TRBD1. V was pared by 1 base and J by 5 bases, with 13 bases of the junction left unmatched. Germline V gene data show CDR1 as SQVTM and CDR2 as ANQGSEA. This CDR3 is built from 16 residues. The CDR3: CSVEVSQGVVEYGYTF. CDR3 DNA sequence: TGCAGCGTTGAAGTCAGTCAGGGGGTAGTTGAGTATGGCTACACCTTC.

This clonotype was seen only a few times. The V and J genes are TRBV5-1 and TRBJ2-1; TRBD1 matches 11 bases. This CDR3 comprises 16 residues. V dropped 0 bases and J dropped 7; count of bases not matched to a gene: 6. Germline V gene sequence: CDR1 SGHRS, CDR2 YFSETQ. The CDR3 protein is CASSLGDRGLWNEQFF. DNA for the CDR3: TGCGCCAGCAGCTTGGGGGACAGGGGGTTGTGGAATGAGCAGTTCTTC.

The chain links TRBV29-1 to TRBJ2-3; D could derive from TRBD1 or TRBD2 (6 bases each). Between the trimmed V and J ends, which lost 5 bases and 4 bases, there was a span of 13 bases. Germline V lookup: CDR1 SQVTM, CDR2 ANQGSEA. This CDR3 comprises 13 residues. CDR3 region: CSVFRGASDTQYF. The DNA of the CDR3 is TGCAGCGTTTTTAGGGGGGCCTCAGATACGCAGTATTTT.

CDR3 nucleotide sequence: TGTGCCAGCAGTTACGGACAGGGGGCTAACTATGGCTACACCTTC. Amino acid sequence: CASSYGQGANYGYTF. The V and J genes are TRBV6-2 or TRBV6-3 and TRBJ1-2; 10 bases fit TRBD1. The germline V gene has CDR1 MNHEY and CDR2 SVGEGT. The CDR3 extends over 15 amino acids. Unmatched junction bases numbered 0, after V lost 2 bases and J lost 0 bases.

The sample holds many counts of this clonotype. This rearrangement joins TRBV6-4 to TRBJ2-1; TRBD2 matches 14 bases. This CDR3 comprises 16 residues. Germline lookup yields CDR1 MRHNA and CDR2 SNTAGT. The J segment lost 6 bases and the V segment lost 2 bases, leaving 3 bases of the junction unmatched. The CDR3 nucleotides read TGTGCCAGCAGTGACGGGACTAGCGGGGGTCCCAATGAGCAGTTCTTC. This encodes CASSDGTSGGPNEQFF.

In this sample, this clonotype turned up many times. V gene TRBV12-3 or TRBV12-4 combines with J gene TRBJ2-5; TRBD2 matches 9 bases. This CDR3 contains 14 residues. V shed 6 bases and J 4 bases; nucleotides not matched to a gene: 6. CDR3 nucleotides: TGTGCCAGCAGCCGGCGGGGGGGCGGAGAGACCCAGTACTTC. Amino acids: CASSRRGGGETQYF.

There are a few counts of this clonotype. The chain is built from TRBV4-3 and TRBJ2-5; D not certain. Trimming took off 1 base at V and 2 bases at J, with 11 bases between the two ends. Germline V gene data show CDR1 as LGHNA and CDR2 as YSLEER. This CDR3 is built from 15 residues. CDR3 sequence reads: CASSQGSIRQETQYF. CDR3 sequence (DNA): TGCGCCAGCAGCCAAGGAAGTATCAGGCAAGAGACCCAGTACTTC.

This chain joins TRBV29-1 and TRBJ2-7, with D uncertain. The CDR3 totals 12 residues. Germline CDR1 is SQVTM and CDR2 is ANQGSEA. V lost 6 bases, J lost 1 base, and 10 bases lay in between. In nucleotides, the CDR3 is TGCAGCGTCCGACCGGAATCCTACGAGCAGTACTTC. Protein sequence: CSVRPESYEQYF.

This clonotype was detected a few times. The chain employs TRBV4-1 and TRBJ2-7; TRBD2 matches at 12 bases. The germline V gene has CDR1 MGHRA and CDR2 YSYEKL. Trimming took 2 bases from V and 4 from J; bases not matched to a gene: 6. The CDR3 runs to 16 residues. CDR3 amino acids: CASSQSPGTSGYEQYF. The DNA of the CDR3 is TGCGCCAGCAGCCAATCACCCGGGACTAGCGGGTACGAGCAGTACTTC.

This clonotype was seen a few times. The J gene is TRBJ2-3, the V gene TRBV4-3; D tentatively fits TRBD1 or TRBD2 (5 bases each). CDR1 and CDR2 from the germline V gene are LGHNA and YSLEER. Deletions cut 3 bases from V and 7 bases from J, with 20 bases between. CDR3 length: 16 residues. The CDR3 DNA follows: TGCGCCAGCAGCCATGCCTCGGGACCGTATGAAAATACGCAGTATTTT. This codes for CASSHASGPYENTQYF.

This chain joins TRBV5-1 and TRBJ1-2; no definite D call. Germline V gives CDR1 SGHRS, CDR2 YFSETQ. Trimming took off 2 bases at V and 8 bases at J, with 10 bases between the two ends. The CDR3 consists of 12 residues. The CDR3 coding sequence is TGCGCCAGCAGCTTCGGTGGATCGGGCTACACCTTC. Amino acid sequence: CASSFGGSGYTF.

This clonotype has more than one count but fewer than ten. The chain has TRBV6-2 or TRBV6-3 and TRBJ1-5, with D perhaps matching TRBD1 (5 bases). The V end was cut by 2 bases, the J end by 3 bases, with 17 bases between. The germline CDR1 and CDR2 sequences are MNHEY and SVGEGT. The CDR3 contains 17 residues. CDR3: CASSYVLAGKSNQPQHF. CDR3 bases: TGTGCCAGCAGTTACGTCTTGGCAGGGAAGTCCAATCAGCCCCAGCATTTT.

This clonotype was seen more than once but under ten times. The chain carries TRBV7-8 and TRBJ1-1; tentative D call: TRBD1 (6 bases). The ends were cut back, 6 bases at V and 3 bases at J, with 17 bases in the middle. Germline CDR1 reads SGHVS; CDR2 reads FQNEAQ. CDR3 length: 15 residues. The CDR3 here is CASRRGGHLDTEAFF. CDR3 DNA sequence: TGTGCCAGCAGGAGGGGGGGGCATTTAGACACTGAAGCTTTCTTT.

The chain carries TRBV20-1 and TRBJ2-7; D perhaps matches TRBD1 (5 bases). The V gene lost 6 bases and the J gene lost 0 bases, with 12 bases spanning the gap. CDR3 length: 13 residues. Germline CDR1 reads DFQATT; CDR2 reads SNEGSKA (reference sequence). The CDR3 here is CSAEAGNSYEQYF. CDR3 nucleotides: TGCAGTGCCGAGGCAGGGAACTCCTACGAGCAGTACTTC.

This clonotype occurred a few times. The chain has TRBV5-1 and TRBJ2-3; the D gene could be TRBD1 or TRBD2 (5 bases each). Germline CDR1 reads SGHRS; CDR2 reads YFSETQ. Trimming pared 4 bases from V and 3 bases from J, leaving 15 bases between. This CDR3 has 15 amino acids. CDR3 loop: CASSTDGAGTDTQYF. The DNA for the CDR3 is TGCGCCAGCAGCACGGACGGGGCCGGGACAGATACGCAGTATTTT.

This clonotype has only a few counts. J is TRBJ1-6 and V is TRBV4-1, with no clear D. The CDR3 contains 17 residues. V was clipped by 1 base and J by 10 bases, with 20 bases between them. Germline V lookup: CDR1 MGHRA, CDR2 YSYEKL. The CDR3 is CASSQGRARAGRSPLHF. The CDR3 DNA reads TGCGCCAGCAGCCAAGGCCGGGCGCGGGCCGGTCGATCACCCCTCCACTTT.

This chain uses TRBV20-1 with TRBJ1-1; perhaps TRBD1 as D (5 bases). The germline V gene encodes CDR1 DFQATT and CDR2 SNEGSKA (reference sequence). V shed 5 bases and J shed 1 base, with 20 bases lying between them. The CDR3 runs to 16 residues. The CDR3 here is CSAPLFGGSPNTEAFF. CDR3 DNA: TGCAGTGCTCCCCTCTTTGGGGGGTCTCCGAACACTGAAGCTTTCTTT.